The present T cell receptor beta chain was sequenced within a study of STAT3 mutations in large granular lymphocyte leukemia. Trimming pared 7 bases from V and 1 base from J, leaving 10 bases between. The CDR3 covers 14 residues. Looked up from germline, CDR1 is MRHNA and CDR2 is SNTAGT. Points from the study as a whole: Every T-cell large granular lymphocyte leukemia patient had at least one immunodominant TCR beta clonotype.

Tens of thousands of productive templates were obtained per sample on average. The repertoire was sequenced with immunoSEQ multiplex PCR; TCRdb's copy has only in-frame clones and lacks some. This table has about 34,000 clones, roughly 86% appearing once. About this clone: The antigen is unknown.

This clonotype was sampled from a man in his sixties with T-cell large granular lymphocyte leukemia. Some clones in this sample may be carry-over from other donors' samples. The sequencing sample was made of peripheral blood mononuclear cells. The V call is TRBV6-4, the J call TRBJ2-2; unclear D gene. The chain's CDR3 is CASIQRQNTGELFF. Written as DNA, the CDR3 is TGTGCCAGCATTCAGAGGCAGAACACCGGGGAGCTGTTTTTT.